Listed here is a single TCR beta chain. Which antigen it targets is not known. Qualities for individual bases were not recorded, and no much larger clone is one base off. The cohort was made up of several hundred healthy bone marrow donors. At the time of sampling, all cohort members were nominally healthy, though unrecorded immune exposures were likely present. The donor tested CMV seronegative, placing the donor among the 300 to 400 seronegative members of the cohort. A peripheral blood sample was provided by each donor, and peripheral blood mononuclear cells were used for TCR beta sequencing. The Qiagen DNeasy Blood Extraction Kit was used to extract genomic DNA from the blood cell samples. These data come from a study of cytomegalovirus exposure and HLA in healthy donors (dated by TCRdb to 2017 to 2019). About the investigation overall: In an earlier analysis of roughly 590 of the donors, roughly 300 Gb of sequence data and 117 million unique TCR beta sequences from 180 million or so T cells were reported. Rather than using new phenotypic data, the later analysis identified candidate immune exposures from TCR beta sequences and from how often those sequences occurred across donors. A later analysis re-examined previously published TCR beta repertoires from roughly 720 donors and added high-resolution HLA genotyping to investigate patterns of TCR occurrence. In a later genetic analysis, genome-wide SNP genotypes for 398 of the 666 donors were used, and that subset was treated as a discovery cohort. HLA typing included class I and class II loci at four-digit resolution. Across some 400 genotyped donors of the cohort, an average of 235,054 unique TCR beta nucleotide sequences per donor were sequenced, and approximately 17% of those sequences were non-productive. Approximately 310 gigabases of sequencing data and 80 million or so unique TCR sequences were included in an early release covering about 700 HLA-typed donors. Every discovery cohort repertoire had been produced on one sequencing platform. The study combined high-throughput TCR immunosequencing, statistical association of individual TCRs with disease status, and machine learning to predict cytomegalovirus infection status. The study aimed to test whether signatures of past pathogen exposure could be identified by cataloging public T cell receptors. The T cell repertoires of 670 or so subjects were profiled by immunosequencing and related to cytomegalovirus serostatus. Because of strong linkage in the cohort, 5 or 6 DR-DQ haplotypes were treated as single units for association and clustering. An earlier analysis of 587 of the donors applied high-throughput TCR beta sequencing to assess whether each TCR beta V gene segment acted as functional or pseudogenic. Donor age, sex, ethnicity and CMV serostatus were compiled alongside the repertoire data. Besides the first cohort of 666 subjects, a separate validation cohort made up of over 95 different subjects was used. The number of donors typed differed by locus, with roughly 629-640 for A, B, C, DRB1 and DQB1, roughly 520 for DQA1, approximately 570 for DPA1, and about 450 for DPB1. The genetic ancestry cluster associated with self-reported Caucasian donors included over 65% of the 350 to 500 genotyped donors.

Overall results and qualifications from the work: A later genetic analysis reported fewer N-insertions in productive TCRs among donors in an Asian-associated ancestry cluster than the roughly 640-donor mean. In a later analysis, the rate of TCR association differed among HLA loci, with DRB1 alleles having the most associated TCRs and HLA-C alleles having the fewest. The presence/absence analyses assumed that sequencing depth was roughly uniform across donors, and that assumption may not be true. A later analysis reported that several top co-occurrence clusters appeared linked to parvovirus B19, influenza, CMV and Epstein-Barr virus. In an earlier analysis of around 600 of the donors, most TCR beta V segments appeared in productive rearrangements about 90% or about 30% of the time, broadly matching IMGT annotations. In a later analysis, most CMV-associated TCR beta chains were found to appear HLA-restricted, with HLA associations seemingly driven largely by CMV exposure. Because HLA typing was missing for some donors at each locus, association tests included only the typed subset. Because counts were too low, roughly 18 rarely observed V segments, including chromosome 9 orphons, were left out of the earlier analysis of 587 of the donors. Specific HLA alleles were associated with more than 15,000 TCR beta sequences at a false discovery rate of 0.05 in a later analysis. The authors suggested that the approach could potentially be extended to other disease states and immunological phenotypes. In a later genetic analysis, a missense DCLRE1C variant was associated with V-gene and J-gene trimming of TCR beta chains, and the association was replicated in an independent cohort. This cohort had only TCR beta chains sequenced, and the lack of alpha or paired-chain data limited which features could be detected. In the study, 150 to 200 TCR beta chains were listed as associated with cytomegalovirus. In both the original and validation cohorts, the classifier was reported to diagnose cytomegalovirus status with high specificity and sensitivity. A few of the identified cytomegalovirus-associated TCR beta chains were confirmed in vitro to be specific for cytomegalovirus antigens. When HLA alleles, especially DR and DQ, strongly co-occurred, attributing TCR associations to individual alleles was difficult. Most TCR sequences were seen in very few donors, while some public TCRs were found in many individuals. Linkage disequilibrium might explain the correlated functional status among segregating V segments, but an unknown experimental factor could not be excluded. Immune exposure information for the cohort was limited to CMV serostatus. A group of highly shared sequence variants was considered likely to be a technical artifact of the sequencing pipeline. A further reported finding was that TCR beta sequences accurately predicted the HLA-A and HLA-B alleles for most subjects in the first cohort. In a later analysis, HLA-associated TCR beta chains were found to be more clonally expanded and to have lower generation probabilities than equally common non-associated chains. Some IMGT-functional V segments, including TRBV6-2 and TRBV6-3, could not be distinguished by the 87-base-pair reads and were therefore excluded.

Library preparation used the immunoSEQ multiplex PCR assay. For the multiplex PCR, a mixture combining 60 forward primers for TCR Vbeta segments and 13 reverse primers for TCR Jbeta segments was used. The CDR3 region of rearranged TCR beta genes was amplified from genomic DNA by a multiplex PCR assay. On the Illumina HiSeq System, the amplified TCR beta libraries were sequenced as 87-base-pair reads. In the authors' own workflow: A later analysis counted about 80 million unique TCR beta chains across the 650 to 800 repertoires, and some 11 million of these chains were shared by at least two donors. To remove PCR and sequencing errors, raw reads were error-corrected and collapsed into unique sequences using a nearest-neighbor algorithm that merged closely related sequences. Alignment of CDR3 sequences to IMGT reference sequences was used to assign V, D and J gene segments. For a sequence to be retained, at least a six-nucleotide match to both a V gene segment and a J gene segment was required. A rearrangement was called productive if the CDR3 had no stop codons and remained in frame with V and J, and every other rearrangement was called non-productive. CDR3 was defined by IMGT convention, running from the second conserved V-encoded cysteine to the conserved J-encoded phenylalanine. Sequences without an unambiguous match to a single V gene segment were excluded from the earlier analysis of about 600 of the donors. In an earlier analysis of 450 to 750 of the donors, a V segment was called functional when productive rearrangements were above 56.7%, and segregating when the standard deviation between donors exceeded 5%. A statistical classification framework was developed to diagnose cytomegalovirus status using the catalog of TCR beta chain sequences. V and J gene assignment, in a later analysis, came from comparing TCR nucleotide sequences with IMGT/GENE-DB human TR gene sequences. Using the TCRdist pipeline, a later analysis assigned CDR3 sequences along with most-parsimonious VDJ recombination scenarios. In a later analysis, each TCR beta chain was defined by its CDR3 amino acid sequence together with its V-gene family, and reads lacking a unique V-gene family were excluded. A later analysis removed over 500 highly shared, low-generation-probability nucleotide sequences to deal with suspected cross-contamination and a sequencing artifact. A later analysis calculated a clonal expansion index for each public chain from normalized within-repertoire ranks of inferred template counts. In a later analysis, generation probabilities were computed with a VDJ recombination model fitted to out-of-frame rearrangements, and the resulting probabilities were checked against IGoR. In a later analysis, hypergeometric tests were used to score TCR-TCR, TCR-HLA and TCR-CMV co-occurrence, with a repertoire-size bias correction applied to TCR pairs. To estimate false discovery rates, a later analysis permuted the HLA or CMV assignments 20 times. In a later analysis, co-occurring TCRs were grouped with DBSCAN, and TCRdist sequence similarity was added when clustering was performed within HLA-allele-positive subsets. Repertoires with fewer than 30,000 or more than 120,000 public chains, plus five repertoires with anomalous nucleotide sharing, were excluded from co-occurrence clustering. The table comes from immuneACCESS by way of TCRdb, which keeps in-frame sequences with V and J called. Part of the clones is missing from these tables; in studies checked, under half for an unresolved V gene and the rest for unknown reasons. Clonal size and the V and J genes are those of that table, whereas D and trimming came from the DNA. This sample is represented by 110,000 to 150,000 clones; 82% of them were singletons. The ten top clones hold roughly 3.5% of the sample.

Trimmed from V: 4 bases; trimmed from J: 3 bases; junction bases lacking a gene match: 4. The CDR3 goes from the cysteine to the phenylalanine over 15 residues. Here the CDR3 DNA is all that survives: 45 bases in frame from base 1. The germline V gene specifies SGHTS as CDR1 and YDEGEE as CDR2. Source material: PBMCs. The source is a male donor in good health and CMV-seronegative. The V and J segments used are TRBV5-8 and TRBJ2-1; 10 bases in between match TRBD1. The CDR3 protein: CASSVTGGHYNEQFF. The base sequence is TGTGCCAGCAGCGTGACAGGGGGCCACTACAATGAGCAGTTCTTC.